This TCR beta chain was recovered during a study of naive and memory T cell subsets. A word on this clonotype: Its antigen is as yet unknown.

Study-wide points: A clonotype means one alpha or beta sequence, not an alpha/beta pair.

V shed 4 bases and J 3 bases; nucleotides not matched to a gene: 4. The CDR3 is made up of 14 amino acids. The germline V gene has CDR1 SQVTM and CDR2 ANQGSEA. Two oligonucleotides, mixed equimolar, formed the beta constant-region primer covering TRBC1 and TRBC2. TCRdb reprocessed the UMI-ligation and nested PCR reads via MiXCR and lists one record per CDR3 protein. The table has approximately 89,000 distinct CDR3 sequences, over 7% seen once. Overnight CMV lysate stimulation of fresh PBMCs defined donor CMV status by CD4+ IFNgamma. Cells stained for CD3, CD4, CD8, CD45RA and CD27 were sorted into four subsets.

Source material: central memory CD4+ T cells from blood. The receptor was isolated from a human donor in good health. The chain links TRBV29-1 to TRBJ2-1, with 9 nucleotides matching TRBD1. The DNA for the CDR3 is TGCAGCGTTGCCACGACAGGGGGCTACAATGAGCAGTTCTTC. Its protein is CSVATTGGYNEQFF.